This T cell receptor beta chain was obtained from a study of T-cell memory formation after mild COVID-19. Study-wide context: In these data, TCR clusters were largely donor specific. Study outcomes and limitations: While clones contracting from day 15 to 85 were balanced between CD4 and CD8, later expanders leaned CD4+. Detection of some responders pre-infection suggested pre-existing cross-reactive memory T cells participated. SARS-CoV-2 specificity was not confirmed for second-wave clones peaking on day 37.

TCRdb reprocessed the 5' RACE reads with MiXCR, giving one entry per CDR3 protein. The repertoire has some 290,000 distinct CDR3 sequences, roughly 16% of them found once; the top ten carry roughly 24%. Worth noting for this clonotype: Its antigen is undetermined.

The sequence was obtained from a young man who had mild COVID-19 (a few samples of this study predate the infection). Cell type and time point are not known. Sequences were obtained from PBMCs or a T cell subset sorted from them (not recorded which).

Here the CDR3 DNA reads TGCGCCAGCAGCTTGCTCCCGACTGAGCAGTTCTTC. As protein: CASSLLPTEQFF. The V and J genes are TRBV5-1 and TRBJ2-1; D is undetermined. The ends were cut back, 1 base at V and 9 bases at J, with 8 bases in the middle. The CDR3 is 12 amino acids. Germline V gene sequence: CDR1 SGHRS, CDR2 YFSETQ.